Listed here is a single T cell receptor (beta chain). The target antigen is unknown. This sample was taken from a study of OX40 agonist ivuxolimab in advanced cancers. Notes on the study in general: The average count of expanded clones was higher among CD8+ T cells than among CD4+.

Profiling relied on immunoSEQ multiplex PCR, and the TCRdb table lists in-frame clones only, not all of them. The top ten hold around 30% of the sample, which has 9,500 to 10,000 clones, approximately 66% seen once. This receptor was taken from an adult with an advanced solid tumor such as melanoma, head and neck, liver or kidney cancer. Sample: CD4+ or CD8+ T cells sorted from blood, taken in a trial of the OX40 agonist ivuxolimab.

CDR3 loop: CASREELMNTEAFF. The CDR3 DNA is TGTGCCAGCAGGGAGGAACTTATGAACACTGAAGCTTTCTTT. The rearrangement uses TRBV6-1 and TRBJ1-1; D is uncertain. This CDR3 has 14 residues. Germline values: CDR1 MNHNS, CDR2 SASEGT. Trimming stripped 6 bases from V and 0 bases from J, with 11 bases between.